The 2 T cell receptor beta chains presented below share a single source sample, sequenced in a study of T cells after yellow fever vaccination. Via MiXCR, TCRdb re-called the 5' RACE reads, giving one row per CDR3 protein. Of hundreds of thousands of distinct CDR3 sequences in the sample, over 15% were seen once. Specimen: PBMCs, collected before the yellow fever booster vaccination. Receptors originate from a man younger than 35 who received the YFV17D yellow fever vaccine.

The chain recombines TRBV30 with TRBJ2-7; D gene ambiguous. The CDR3 consists of 11 residues. CDR1 GTSNPN and CDR2 SVGIG come from the germline V gene (reference sequence). Trimming left V 5 bases short and J 2 bases short, with 7 bases between. CDR3 DNA sequence: TGTGCCTGGGGCGTGACCTACGAGCAGTACTTC. Its translation: CAWGVTYEQYF.

A word on this clonotype: A read error may be the cause here, since a much bigger clone is one base away. V is TRBV5-1 and J is TRBJ2-5; 9 bases match TRBD2. The CDR3 has 15 residues. V dropped 5 bases and J dropped 1; count of bases not matched to a gene: 6. Germline loops: CDR1 SGHRS, CDR2 YFSETQ. CDR3 coding DNA: TGCGCCAGCAGATCCCTAGCGGGGCGCCAAGAGACCCAGTACTTC. It encodes CASRSLAGRQETQYF.